The TCR beta chain under discussion was sequenced for a study of naive and memory T cell subsets. Whole-study findings and limits: Naive repertoires, especially CD8, held a few larger clonotypes, possibly memory cells re-expressing CD45RA.

This clonotype was counted a few times. Its antigen is currently unknown. Four subsets defined by CD45RA and CD27 were sorted after CD3, CD4, CD8 and live/dead staining. Two oligonucleotides, mixed equimolar, formed the beta constant-region primer covering TRBC1 and TRBC2. Four rounds of PCR amplified the ligated cDNA using nested alpha and beta constant-region primers plus SP2. A single record per CDR3 protein comes from TCRdb applying MiXCR to the UMI-ligation and nested PCR reads. This sample has over 110,000 distinct CDR3 sequences, with approximately 20% found just once. This receptor was identified in a human donor in good health. The sequenced sample was naive CD8+ T cells from blood.

CDR3 coding DNA: TGTGCCAGCAGTTATGCCGGAGGGGGCCACTACGAGCAGTACTTC. Amino acids: CASSYAGGGHYEQYF. The rearrangement links TRBV6-2 or TRBV6-3 to TRBJ2-7; tentatively, D is TRBD1 (7 bases). Trimming shortened V by 3 bases and J by 3 bases, and 15 bases separated the two germline ends. The CDR3 loop spans 15 amino acids. Per the germline V gene, CDR1 is MNHEY and CDR2 is SVGEGT.